A selection of T cell receptor beta chains follows, all from one sample in a study of immune cell composition in non-small cell lung cancer. The assay was immunoSEQ multiplex PCR, and TCRdb's table has in-frame clones only and misses some. The sample consists of 1,700 or so clones, around 83% of them appearing once. The sequenced sample consisted of lung tumor tissue. These receptors all come from a human donor with non-small cell lung cancer. The CDR3 runs from the conserved cysteine through the conserved F or W. The order of the fields is J gene, V gene, clone size, D gene, CDR3 DNA, CDR3 protein. A D gene is named only where the DNA matches it firmly. Clone size is shown for a subset of rows, as once, few, many or a class of expanded clone.

J gene: TRBJ2-3; V gene: TRBV4-2; clone size: -; D gene: -; CDR3 DNA: TGTGCCAGCAGCCAAGATGGGACGCCTAGCACAGATACGCAGTATTTT; CDR3 protein: CASSQDGTPSTDTQYF
J gene: TRBJ1-5; V gene: TRBV7-8; clone size: once; D gene: -; CDR3 DNA: TGTGCCAGCAGACCGACCCCAGGGTCCAATCAGCCCCAGCATTTT; CDR3 protein: CASRPTPGSNQPQHF
J gene: TRBJ2-7; V gene: TRBV11-2; clone size: -; D gene: -; CDR3 DNA: TGTGCCAGCAGCCCCGCGTTGTACGAGCAGTACTTC; CDR3 protein: CASSPALYEQYF
J gene: TRBJ2-2; V gene: TRBV28; clone size: -; D gene: -; CDR3 DNA: TGTGCCAGCAGGGATCGGATGAACACCGGGGAGCTGTTTTTT; CDR3 protein: CASRDRMNTGELFF
J gene: TRBJ2-5; V gene: TRBV4-3; clone size: -; D gene: TRBD2; CDR3 DNA: TGCGCCAGCAGCCAAGGTTCGATCGGGAGGGGCGAGACCCAGTACTTC; CDR3 protein: CASSQGSIGRGETQYF
J gene: TRBJ1-1; V gene: TRBV19; clone size: -; D gene: -; CDR3 DNA: TGTGCCAGTATGGAGAGCATGAACACTGAAGCTTTCTTT; CDR3 protein: CASMESMNTEAFF
J gene: TRBJ1-1; V gene: TRBV29-1; clone size: -; D gene: -; CDR3 DNA: TGCAGCGCCTGGCGGGGGAACACTGAAGCTTTCTTT; CDR3 protein: CSAWRGNTEAFF
J gene: TRBJ1-6; V gene: TRBV5-4; clone size: -; D gene: -; CDR3 DNA: TGTGCCAGCAGCTTGATGGGGGCGCATTCACCCCTCCACTTT; CDR3 protein: CASSLMGAHSPLHF
J gene: TRBJ1-1; V gene: TRBV18; clone size: -; D gene: TRBD1; CDR3 DNA: TGTGCCAGCTCACTACAGGGGATGAACACTGAAGCTTTCTTT; CDR3 protein: CASSLQGMNTEAFF
J gene: TRBJ2-7; V gene: TRBV13; clone size: -; D gene: TRBD2; CDR3 DNA: TGTGCCAGCAGCGCCCTAGCGGGAGGGCGGTACGAGCAGTACTTC; CDR3 protein: CASSALAGGRYEQYF
J gene: TRBJ1-2; V gene: TRBV28; clone size: -; D gene: -; CDR3 DNA: TGTGCCAGCAAGGGTGGCCAGACGTCGTATGGCTACACCTTC; CDR3 protein: CASKGGQTSYGYTF
J gene: TRBJ2-5; V gene: TRBV28; clone size: large; D gene: TRBD1; CDR3 DNA: TGTGCCAGCAGTTTCGGGACAGGGGGAAATGAAGAGACCCAGTACTTC; CDR3 protein: CASSFGTGGNEETQYF
J gene: TRBJ1-2; V gene: TRBV5-6; clone size: -; D gene: -; CDR3 DNA: TGTGCCAGCAGCGTAAAAGGACAGTCTTCCTACTATGGCTACACCTTC; CDR3 protein: CASSVKGQSSYYGYTF
J gene: TRBJ2-7; V gene: TRBV5-4; clone size: -; D gene: TRBD2; CDR3 DNA: TGTGCCAGCAGCTTGGGGCGGGGACTAGCGGGGACCGAGCAGTACTTC; CDR3 protein: CASSLGRGLAGTEQYF
J gene: TRBJ1-5; V gene: TRBV5-8; clone size: -; D gene: -; CDR3 DNA: TGTGCCAGCAGCTTTGGGGGGGGCTATAGCAATCAGCCCCAGCATTTT; CDR3 protein: CASSFGGGYSNQPQHF
J gene: TRBJ2-1; V gene: TRBV2; clone size: -; D gene: TRBD2; CDR3 DNA: TGTGCCAGCAGTGGACTAGCGGGGGGGCTCTACAATGAGCAGTTCTTC; CDR3 protein: CASSGLAGGLYNEQFF
J gene: TRBJ2-3; V gene: TRBV11-2; clone size: -; D gene: -; CDR3 DNA: TGTGCCAGCAGCTTAGGGATAGATACGCAGTATTTT; CDR3 protein: CASSLGIDTQYF
J gene: TRBJ2-7; V gene: TRBV10-3; clone size: few; D gene: -; CDR3 DNA: TGTGCCAGCCCGTGGGAGCAGTACTTC; CDR3 protein: CASPWEQYF
J gene: TRBJ1-1; V gene: TRBV5-1; clone size: -; D gene: TRBD1; CDR3 DNA: TGCGCCAGCAGCTTAGGACAGGGTGGGATGGGCACTGAAGCTTTCTTT; CDR3 protein: CASSLGQGGMGTEAFF
J gene: TRBJ1-3; V gene: TRBV19; clone size: -; D gene: -; CDR3 DNA: TGTGCCAGTAGGTTGAACTCAAACACCATATATTTT; CDR3 protein: CASRLNSNTIYF
J gene: TRBJ1-1; V gene: TRBV19; clone size: -; D gene: -; CDR3 DNA: TGTGCCAGTAGTATAGTACCGAGCACTGAAGCTTTCTTT; CDR3 protein: CASSIVPSTEAFF
J gene: TRBJ2-6; V gene: TRBV7-8; clone size: -; D gene: -; CDR3 DNA: TGTGCCAGCAGCTATCGACATTACCCACAAAGTCGGGCCAACGTCCTGACTTTC; CDR3 protein: CASSYRHYPQSRANVLTF
J gene: TRBJ1-4; V gene: TRBV11-2; clone size: -; D gene: -; CDR3 DNA: TGTGCCAGCAGCCGTGCAGGGTATGAAAAACTGTTTTTT; CDR3 protein: CASSRAGYEKLFF
J gene: TRBJ2-2; V gene: TRBV6-1; clone size: once; D gene: -; CDR3 DNA: TGTGCCAGCAGTGTACAGAACACCGGGGAGCTGTTTTTT; CDR3 protein: CASSVQNTGELFF
J gene: TRBJ2-1; V gene: TRBV5-1; clone size: -; D gene: TRBD2; CDR3 DNA: TGCGCCAGCAGCGTGGGACTAGCGGGAAGCAATGAGCAGTTCTTC; CDR3 protein: CASSVGLAGSNEQFF
J gene: TRBJ2-7; V gene: TRBV5-1; clone size: few; D gene: -; CDR3 DNA: TGCGCCAGCAGTACTACAGGGTTAGGAGGTTACGAGCAGTACTTC; CDR3 protein: CASSTTGLGGYEQYF
J gene: TRBJ2-5; V gene: TRBV7-2; clone size: -; D gene: TRBD1; CDR3 DNA: TGTGCCAGCAGCAGGGACAGGCAAGAGACCCAGTACTTC; CDR3 protein: CASSRDRQETQYF
J gene: TRBJ2-3; V gene: TRBV2; clone size: -; D gene: TRBD2; CDR3 DNA: TGTGCCAGCAGTGAGACTAGCGGGTACACAGATACGCAGTATTTT; CDR3 protein: CASSETSGYTDTQYF
J gene: TRBJ1-1; V gene: TRBV7-9; clone size: -; D gene: -; CDR3 DNA: TGTGCCAGCAGCCCAGCAAGCTTTAACACTGAAGCTTTCTTT; CDR3 protein: CASSPASFNTEAFF
J gene: TRBJ1-1; V gene: TRBV7-2; clone size: once; D gene: -; CDR3 DNA: TGTGCCAGCAGCTCAAATTTGGGTGTGAAGACTGAAGCTTTCTTT; CDR3 protein: CASSSNLGVKTEAFF
J gene: TRBJ1-2; V gene: TRBV4-2; clone size: -; D gene: TRBD1; CDR3 DNA: TGTGCCAGCAGCCAAGATGGGGACAGGGACGGATCTGGCTACACCTTC; CDR3 protein: CASSQDGDRDGSGYTF
J gene: TRBJ2-5; V gene: TRBV7-2; clone size: -; D gene: TRBD1; CDR3 DNA: TGTGCCAGCAGCTTCCAGGGGGATGAGACCCAGTACTTC; CDR3 protein: CASSFQGDETQYF
J gene: TRBJ1-6; V gene: TRBV5-1; clone size: -; D gene: -; CDR3 DNA: TGCGCCAGCAGCTTGGAAGGGGGTGGGGCACCCCTCCACTTT; CDR3 protein: CASSLEGGGAPLHF
J gene: TRBJ2-7; V gene: TRBV5-6; clone size: -; D gene: -; CDR3 DNA: TGTGCCAGCAGCTTGGGACTGGGACAACGCTCCTACGAGCAGTACTTC; CDR3 protein: CASSLGLGQRSYEQYF
J gene: TRBJ2-3; V gene: TRBV18; clone size: -; D gene: -; CDR3 DNA: TGTGCCAGCTCAACGGGCAGGGAAGGTGAGAGGAACACGGGTACGCAGTATTTT; CDR3 protein: CASSTGREGERNTGTQYF
J gene: TRBJ2-7; V gene: TRBV5-1; clone size: -; D gene: -; CDR3 DNA: TGCGCCAGCAGCTTGGGTGTTTGGACTGCAAACTACGAGCAGTACTTC; CDR3 protein: CASSLGVWTANYEQYF
J gene: TRBJ2-1; V gene: TRBV11-2; clone size: -; D gene: TRBD2; CDR3 DNA: TGTGCCAGCAGCTTAGGACTAGCGGGAGTCGAGCAGTTCTTC; CDR3 protein: CASSLGLAGVEQFF
J gene: TRBJ2-3; V gene: TRBV7-8; clone size: -; D gene: TRBD2; CDR3 DNA: TGTGCCAGCAGCCCGGGGGGGCGCACAGATACGCAGTATTTT; CDR3 protein: CASSPGGRTDTQYF
J gene: TRBJ1-3; V gene: TRBV5-1; clone size: -; D gene: TRBD1; CDR3 DNA: TGCGCCAGCAGCTCTGGCAGGGGACAGGCCGGCCGTCGTAACACCATATATTTT; CDR3 protein: CASSSGRGQAGRRNTIYF
J gene: TRBJ1-6; V gene: TRBV27; clone size: few; D gene: -; CDR3 DNA: TGTGCCAGCAGTCCATATCCTAGGAGGAATTCACCCCTCCACTTT; CDR3 protein: CASSPYPRRNSPLHF
J gene: TRBJ1-2; V gene: TRBV29-1; clone size: -; D gene: -; CDR3 DNA: TGCAGCGTAGTTGGAGGCGATGGCTACACCTTC; CDR3 protein: CSVVGGDGYTF
J gene: TRBJ1-1; V gene: TRBV5-1; clone size: -; D gene: -; CDR3 DNA: TGCGCCAGCAGCTTGGGCGGCGGGGCATGGACCACTGAAGCTTTCTTT; CDR3 protein: CASSLGGGAWTTEAFF
J gene: TRBJ1-2; V gene: TRBV5-6; clone size: -; D gene: -; CDR3 DNA: TGTGCCAGCAGCTCGAGGGGAAACTATGGCTACACCTTC; CDR3 protein: CASSSRGNYGYTF
J gene: TRBJ1-4; V gene: TRBV18; clone size: -; D gene: -; CDR3 DNA: TGTGCCAGCTCACCGCAGGGGAGGGGAGAAAAACTGTTTTTT; CDR3 protein: CASSPQGRGEKLFF
J gene: TRBJ2-1; V gene: TRBV6-5; clone size: -; D gene: TRBD2; CDR3 DNA: TGTGCCAGCAGAGTCGCGGGGGGACTCTACAATGAGCAGTTCTTC; CDR3 protein: CASRVAGGLYNEQFF
J gene: TRBJ2-5; V gene: TRBV11-1; clone size: -; D gene: TRBD2; CDR3 DNA: TGTGCCAGCAGCCAGGGACTAGCGGGAGGGAAGACCCAGTACTTC; CDR3 protein: CASSQGLAGGKTQYF
J gene: TRBJ1-1; V gene: TRBV2; clone size: -; D gene: -; CDR3 DNA: TGTGCCAGCAGTGAACTCCTGAACACTGAAGCTTTCTTT; CDR3 protein: CASSELLNTEAFF
J gene: TRBJ2-5; V gene: TRBV5-1; clone size: -; D gene: -; CDR3 DNA: TGCGCCAGCAGCTTGGGACGGGGTGGAGAGACCCAGTACTTC; CDR3 protein: CASSLGRGGETQYF
J gene: TRBJ1-3; V gene: TRBV21-1; clone size: -; D gene: -; CDR3 DNA: TGTGCCAGCAGAAAAAGGGTCCCCTTCCAGGGAGATGGAAACACCATATATTTT; CDR3 protein: CASRKRVPFQGDGNTIYF
J gene: TRBJ2-1; V gene: TRBV19; clone size: -; D gene: TRBD2; CDR3 DNA: TGTGCCAGTACTTCAGCCCAAGCGGGGCTCTACAATGAGCAGTTCTTC; CDR3 protein: CASTSAQAGLYNEQFF
J gene: TRBJ1-1; V gene: TRBV7-2; clone size: -; D gene: -; CDR3 DNA: TGTGCCAGCAGCAAGGGGGGGAACACTGAAGCTTTCTTT; CDR3 protein: CASSKGGNTEAFF
J gene: TRBJ2-4; V gene: TRBV28; clone size: -; D gene: -; CDR3 DNA: TGTGCCAGCAGTTTATTCATAGCCAAAAACATTCAGTACTTC; CDR3 protein: CASSLFIAKNIQYF
J gene: TRBJ1-3; V gene: TRBV19; clone size: -; D gene: TRBD1; CDR3 DNA: TGTGCCAGTAGTGGACTGGGGACAGTCTCTGGAAACACCATATATTTT; CDR3 protein: CASSGLGTVSGNTIYF
J gene: TRBJ2-1; V gene: TRBV9; clone size: -; D gene: -; CDR3 DNA: TGTGCCAGCAGCGTAGATGGTGGGAGCAAAAATGAGCAGTTCTTC; CDR3 protein: CASSVDGGSKNEQFF
J gene: TRBJ1-2; V gene: TRBV4-1; clone size: -; D gene: -; CDR3 DNA: TGCGCCAGCAGCCAAGAACGCGCGGAAGGCTACACCTTC; CDR3 protein: CASSQERAEGYTF
J gene: TRBJ2-1; V gene: TRBV19; clone size: -; D gene: -; CDR3 DNA: TGTGCCAGTAGTATGGGGCGGGACCACTACAATGAGCAGTTCTTC; CDR3 protein: CASSMGRDHYNEQFF
J gene: TRBJ1-1; V gene: TRBV27; clone size: once; D gene: -; CDR3 DNA: TGTGCCAGCAGTTTATTAAGGACAGTTAACACTGAAGCTTTCTTT; CDR3 protein: CASSLLRTVNTEAFF
J gene: TRBJ2-7; V gene: TRBV5-1; clone size: -; D gene: TRBD1; CDR3 DNA: TGCGCCAGCAGCAAGGGACAGAGCTACGAGCAGTACTTC; CDR3 protein: CASSKGQSYEQYF
J gene: TRBJ1-4; V gene: TRBV30; clone size: once; D gene: -; CDR3 DNA: TGTGCCTGGAGTGTGAAGGGGCTTGGTGAAAAACTGTTTTTT; CDR3 protein: CAWSVKGLGEKLFF
J gene: TRBJ2-1; V gene: TRBV27; clone size: -; D gene: -; CDR3 DNA: TGTGCCAGCAGTTTAGTCCCCTACAATGAGCAGTTCTTC; CDR3 protein: CASSLVPYNEQFF